This T cell receptor (beta chain) was found in a study of blood T cell repertoires in COVID-19. In the study overall: Sample material is recorded as cDNA or gDNA derived from T cells, B-cell-depleted T cells, or PBMCs.

Germline-derived CDR1 and CDR2 are SGHNT and YYREEE (reference sequence). The CDR3 sequence is 14 residues long. Germline trimming cut 7 bases from V and 7 bases from J; bases unmatched to any gene: 9. Sequencing used immunoSEQ multiplex PCR; TCRdb keeps in-frame clones, though not all of them. Among some 100,000 clones listed, roughly nine tenths were seen once. This receptor was obtained from a man in his 60s with acute or convalescent COVID-19. The sample was peripheral blood. The V and J genes are TRBV5-4 and TRBJ1-5; TRBD1 matches at 9 bases. The CDR3 DNA sequence: TGTGCCAGCGGAACAGGGGGCAGAGAACAGCCCCAGCATTTT. Protein sequence: CASGTGGREQPQHF.